These 11 T cell receptor beta chains were all obtained from the same sample, sequenced in a study of cytomegalovirus exposure and HLA in healthy donors. Only in-frame clones appear in the TCRdb table, and some are missing; sequencing was by immunoSEQ multiplex PCR. Of some 98,000 clones listed, over 75% were seen once; the top ten hold around 6%. The source material was PBMCs. The receptors derive from a man aged 18-30 years in good health and CMV-seropositive.

The V gene is TRBV7-3, the J gene TRBJ2-7; 9 positions match TRBD2. The CDR3 is 18 residues long. Trimming at V came to 5 bases and at J to 3 bases, leaving 17 bases not matched to a gene. The germline CDR1 and CDR2 sequences are SGHTA and FQGTGA. The CDR3 spells CASSRTCLAGVANYEQYF. The CDR3 DNA reads as TGTGCCAGCAGCCGGACGTGTTTAGCGGGAGTCGCGAACTACGAGCAGTACTTC.

Concerning this clone itself: At the DNA level, this CDR3 is encoded by other sequences in the same sample as well. The chain joins TRBV6-5 to TRBJ1-2; D call uncertain. V was clipped by 2 bases and J by 7 bases, with 5 bases between them. This CDR3 region has 11 residues. The germline V gene has CDR1 MNHEY and CDR2 SVGAGI. The CDR3 DNA is TGTGCCAGCAGTTACCCGGGTGGCTACACCTTC. Its protein is CASSYPGGYTF.

This chain links TRBV5-4 with TRBJ2-5, with 8 bases identical to TRBD2. Germline CDR1 reads SGHNT; CDR2 reads YYREEE (reference sequence). V was pared by 4 bases and J by 4 bases, with 12 bases of the junction left unmatched. The CDR3 spans 16 residues. The chain's CDR3 is CASSPGAGAGGETQYF. The CDR3, as DNA: TGTGCCAGCAGCCCGGGAGCGGGGGCCGGGGGAGAGACCCAGTACTTC.

V and J are TRBV28 and TRBJ2-5; 7 bases map to TRBD1. CDR1 MDHEN and CDR2 SYDVKM come from the germline V gene. The CDR3 loop spans 15 amino acids. J gave up 5 bases and V 1 base, and 7 bases lay outside the gene matches. CDR3 bases: TGTGCCAGCAGTTTATCGTCAGGGGGATCGGAGACCCAGTACTTC. Its protein is CASSLSSGGSETQYF.

The genes are TRBV15 and TRBJ2-4; 8 nucleotides align to TRBD2. With 4 bases clipped from V and 8 bases from J, the junction kept 13 bases outside the gene matches. Germline V gene data show CDR1 as LNHNV and CDR2 as YYDKDF (reference sequence). The CDR3 consists of 16 residues. The CDR3 bases are TGTGCCACCAGCACCGGGACTAGAGGGAAACTAGACATTCAGTACTTC. Protein: CATSTGTRGKLDIQYF.

V and J are TRBV5-4 and TRBJ2-2; TRBD2 is a possible D gene (6 bases). The V end lost 6 bases, the J end lost 3 bases, and 18 bases lay between the germline ends. CDR1 is SGHNT, CDR2 YYREEE, per germline (reference sequence). CDR3 length equals 16 residues. CDR3 sequence: CASTRIFGGYTGELFF. CDR3 nucleotide sequence: TGTGCCAGCACCCGGATCTTTGGGGGGTACACCGGGGAGCTGTTTTTT.

The chain links TRBV4-1 to TRBJ1-2, with a possible D match to TRBD1 (6 bases). Germline V gene data show CDR1 as MGHRA and CDR2 as YSYEKL. Trimming removed 3 bases from V and 0 bases from J, with 14 bases in between. The CDR3 is 16 amino acids. The CDR3 sequence: CASSQDRDIANYGYTF. The CDR3 nucleotides are TGCGCCAGCAGCCAGGACCGGGACATCGCTAACTATGGCTACACCTTC.

V and J are TRBV7-2 and TRBJ2-7; a weak D match, TRBD1 (6 bases). Trimming cost V 5 bases and J 6 bases, with 20 bases left between them. The germline CDR1 and CDR2 sequences are SGHTA and FQGNSA. CDR3 length: 15 amino acids. The CDR3 is CASSPGVGRGLEQYF. In DNA form, the CDR3 reads TGTGCCAGCAGCCCAGGGGTGGGTCGAGGGCTCGAGCAGTACTTC. Variable domain in full (rest from reference TRBV7-2 and TRBJ2-7): GAGVSQSPSNKVTEKGKDVELRCDPISGHTALYWYRQSLGQGLEFLIYFQGNSAPDKSGLPSDRFSAERTGGSVSTLTIQRTQQEDSAVYLCASSPGVGRGLEQYFGPGTRLTVT.

The gene calls are TRBV18 and TRBJ2-7; D gene unclear. Trimming left V 5 bases short and J 5 bases short, with 13 bases between. Germline V gives CDR1 KGHSH, CDR2 LQKENI. The CDR3 is made up of 13 amino acids. CDR3: CASSESLEHEQYF. The CDR3 bases are TGTGCCAGCTCAGAGTCGTTGGAGCACGAGCAGTACTTC.

This chain links TRBV6-5 with TRBJ1-5; 8 nucleotides line up with TRBD1. This CDR3 is built from 14 residues. Trimming took 7 bases from V and 6 from J; bases not matched to a gene: 8. Looked up from germline, CDR1 is MNHEY and CDR2 is SVGAGI. Written as DNA, the CDR3 is TGTGCCAGCACCCACCGACAGGGGAGTCAGCCCCAGCATTTT. Translated, it gives CASTHRQGSQPQHF.

V gene TRBV7-9 combines with J gene TRBJ2-7, with D possibly matching TRBD2 (7 bases). V shed 1 base and J shed 3 bases, with 13 bases lying between them. CDR3 size: 15 residues. The germline V gene has CDR1 SEHNR and CDR2 FQNEAQ (reference sequence). The CDR3 spells CASSLDGGLIYEQYF. CDR3 nucleotide sequence: TGTGCCAGCAGCTTAGACGGGGGGCTCATCTACGAGCAGTACTTC.